This T cell receptor beta chain was retrieved from a study of CD8+ T cells in alopecia areata (dated by TCRdb to the late 2010s). In the study overall: The treated patients, all with moderate-to-severe alopecia areata, were enrolled in an open-label pilot trial of oral tofacitinib given at 5 to 10 mg twice daily. Scalp clonality was compared across normal scalp (n=4), patchy alopecia areata scalp (n=8), and alopecia totalis/universalis scalp (n=8). RNA was obtained with the PAXgene miRNA kit for fixed scalp, the miRNeasy kit for PBMCs, and the RNeasy kit for mouse skin. Tofacitinib was given for 6 to 18 months, followed by 6 months of follow-up off drug to assess delayed response and recurrence. Scalp tissue and sorted CD4+ and CD8+ peripheral blood T cells from patchy and totalis/universalis alopecia areata patients and from healthy controls were covered by human TCRbeta sequencing. High-throughput TCRbeta sequencing was used to examine T cell clonal expansion in alopecia areata in both the C3H/HeJ mouse model and human patients. Amplification of TCRbeta CDR3 regions was done by immunoSEQ multiplex PCR using 35 Vbeta forward primers and 13 Jbeta reverse primers. Biopsies were taken from tofacitinib-treated patients at baseline and at 4 and 24 weeks of treatment, and a later scalp biopsy was taken in several of the tofacitinib-treated patients.

Receptor libraries were prepared by the immunoSEQ multiplex PCR assay. For TCR sequencing, RNA was extracted from every sample and reverse transcribed into cDNA to serve as template. SuperScript III was used to make first-strand cDNA, primed with a 2:1 mix of oligo-dT and random hexamers. A synthetic immune receptor repertoire was used to measure amplification bias, and any remaining bias was corrected computationally. In the authors' own workflow: Raw reads were preprocessed to remove errors, and CDR3 was defined by IMGT conventions from the conserved cysteine to phenylalanine. Clonality was computed as 1 minus the Shannon entropy, with the entropy normalized by log2 of the number of productive unique TCRs. Whether scalp clones were CD4 or CD8 was inferred by matching scalp TCRbeta sequences against CD4 and CD8 repertoires sorted from blood. What TCRdb holds here is the immuneACCESS table cut down to in-frame rearrangements. Part of the clones is not present; checked against another copy, under half of the missing clones reflect an unresolved V gene, and the others are unexplained. That table supplies the V and J calls and clone size; D and trimming were determined from the DNA. The sample has approximately 150,000 clones on record, 45% to 60% of them singletons. About 6.4% of the sample is in the top ten clones.

The trim is 4 bases for V and 12 bases for J, with a gap of 11 bases between the germline ends. From a lookup of the germline V gene, CDR1 and CDR2 are SGHRS and YFSETQ. The CDR3 goes from the cysteine to the phenylalanine over 11 residues. Left in the record is the CDR3 DNA by itself, 33 bases read in frame from the first base. Here is what the overall study found, with its caveats: Resident alphabeta T cells in normal human skin are also sequenced, complicating scalp TCR repertoire analysis, unlike mouse skin dominated by gammadelta T cells. Compared with mice, TCR sequences shared between patients were less clear, possibly partly because of HLA diversity across the patient population. Compared with normal scalp, lesional scalp, particularly in alopecia totalis/universalis, had higher clonality and more expanded CD8+ clones, which suggests antigenic drive.

For this clone: Its recognized antigen is unknown. Nothing much larger sits one base from this clone, and base qualities are not available.

Lesional scalp punch biopsies and peripheral blood were collected from alopecia areata patients. PBMCs were isolated by density centrifugation and stained for CD3, CD4 and CD8, and CD4+ and CD8+ T cells were sorted on a FACSAria. The source material was CD4+ T cells sorted from blood. This sequence was found in a human donor with alopecia areata. Recombination linked TRBV5-1 to TRBJ2-4, with the D gene not confidently named. The CDR3 protein is CASSIDGDQYF. DNA sequence: TGCGCCAGCAGCATCGACGGCGATCAGTACTTC.